This T cell receptor beta chain came from a study of CD8 T cells in acute hepatitis C reinfection. Study-level findings and limits: A V04-02/J02-02 clonotype was among approximately 13 public ones, independent of outcome.

Produced via immunoSEQ multiplex PCR; TCRdb's table is partial and in-frame only. Of about 38,000 clones detected, 85% to 90% appear once; the ten largest clones hold 0.4% to 0.5%. The CDR3 length is 13 residues. Trimming cost V 8 bases and J 3 bases; bases outside gene matches: 2. Germline lookup yields CDR1 SGDLS and CDR2 YYNGEE. The time point was: naive CD8 control sorted from an acute-time-point sample. Notes on this clone: The antigen remains undetermined.

The genes are TRBV9 and TRBJ2-2; the match to TRBD2 covers 9 bases. The receptor's source is a man aged 25-40 years with chronic hepatitis C. Sequences were obtained from naive CD8+ T cells from PBMCs. The CDR3: CASLAGHTGELFF. CDR3 bases: TGTGCCAGTCTAGCGGGGCACACCGGGGAGCTGTTTTTT.